The T cell receptor beta chain under discussion was sequenced for a study of stem cell transplantation in POMP-related autoinflammatory disease. The CDR3 is made up of 13 amino acids. Trimming left V 3 bases short and J 3 bases short, with 9 bases between. CDR1 is LNHDA, CDR2 SQIVND, per germline (reference sequence). Libraries were prepared by immunoSEQ multiplex PCR; TCRdb keeps only in-frame clonotypes and omits some of them. The profile covers 25,000 to 30,000 clones, with approximately 85% appearing a single time and less than 3% taken by the ten largest. The sequenced sample was CD4+ T cells from PBMCs, obtained before stem cell transplantation. This sequence was found in a human donor with POMP-related autoinflammation and immune dysregulation (PRAID). This chain joins TRBV19 and TRBJ2-7; D not resolved. CDR3: CASSIPTRYEQYF. The DNA for the CDR3 is TGTGCCAGTAGTATCCCTACCCGCTACGAGCAGTACTTC.